A single sample is the source of the 23 T cell receptor beta chains below, sequenced in a study of T cell responses to AZD1222 COVID-19 vaccine. Data came from immunoSEQ multiplex PCR; TCRdb stores just in-frame clones and leaves some out. The data hold some 130,000 clones, with approximately 85% observed a single time. The sample consisted of peripheral blood, taken on day 0 of AZD1222 vaccination. Receptor source: an adult in good health.

This chain joins TRBV5-6 and TRBJ2-7; 11 bases match TRBD1. There are 15 residues in the CDR3. Per germline, CDR1 SGHDT and CDR2 YYEEEE. J gave up 4 bases and V 3 bases, and 6 bases lay outside the gene matches. CDR3 sequence (DNA): TGTGCCAGCAGCTATACCGGACAGGGGGCTTACGAGCAGTACTTC. It specifies CASSYTGQGAYEQYF.

This sequence joins TRBV7-6 and TRBJ2-5; possible D gene TRBD1, 6 bases. Trimming removed 1 base from V and 3 bases from J, with 15 bases in between. Germline lookup yields CDR1 SGHVS and CDR2 FNYEAQ. CDR3 length equals 16 residues. The CDR3 reads CASSLDLPGVEETQYF. The CDR3 DNA reads TGTGCCAGCAGCTTAGATCTCCCAGGGGTCGAAGAGACCCAGTACTTC.

CDR3 in amino acids: CATSDSLPNNEQFF. Here the CDR3 DNA reads TGTGCCACCAGTGATTCGCTACCGAACAATGAGCAGTTCTTC. This chain links TRBV24-1 with TRBJ2-1; D gene ambiguous. The germline gives CDR1 KGHDR, CDR2 SFDVKD. Trimming took off 2 bases at V and 5 bases at J, with 9 bases between the two ends. The length of the CDR3 is 14 residues.

In DNA, the CDR3 is TGTGCCAGCAGCCCCCGGGGTACCCAGTACTTC. It codes for CASSPRGTQYF. V is TRBV7-8 and J is TRBJ2-5; maybe TRBD2 (5 bases). Trimming stripped 5 bases from V and 8 bases from J, with 9 bases between. Germline values: CDR1 SGHVS, CDR2 FQNEAQ. The CDR3 covers 11 residues.

The chain combines TRBV7-9 with TRBJ1-1; no clear D. Germline loops: CDR1 SEHNR, CDR2 FQNEAQ (reference sequence). The V and J ends lost 4 bases and 3 bases respectively, with 9 bases between them. The CDR3 loop spans 13 amino acids. CDR3 nucleotides: TGTGCCAGCAGCTCCCAGGTGGACACTGAAGCTTTCTTT. Translation gives CASSSQVDTEAFF.

This clone was counted once. The J gene is TRBJ2-7, the V gene TRBV27; the D is unclear. In germline, CDR1 is MNHEY, CDR2 SMNVEV (reference sequence). V lost 4 bases, J lost 7 bases, and 11 bases lay in between. This CDR3 is built from 12 residues. The CDR3: CASSSLVGEQYF. The CDR3 nucleotides are TGTGCCAGCAGTTCCTTGGTGGGGGAGCAGTACTTC.

The chain recombines TRBV4-1 with TRBJ2-3, with TRBD2 matching over 7 bases. Germline trimming cut 3 bases from V and 2 bases from J; bases unmatched to any gene: 8. Germline loops: CDR1 MGHRA, CDR2 YSYEKL. The CDR3 length is 16 residues. The CDR3: CASSHPRRDYTDTQYF. The CDR3 nucleotides are TGCGCCAGCAGCCACCCCAGGAGGGACTACACAGATACGCAGTATTTT.

This sequence joins TRBV7-8 and TRBJ1-4, with 11 positions matching TRBD1. J was trimmed by 8 bases and V by 5 bases; bases with no gene match: 10. The length of the CDR3 is 16 residues. Germline-derived CDR1 and CDR2 are SGHVS and FQNEAQ. CDR3 amino acids: CASSLGTGGGWEKLFF. The CDR3 DNA follows: TGTGCCAGCAGCCTCGGGACAGGGGGAGGTTGGGAAAAACTGTTTTTT.

The V call is TRBV27, the J call TRBJ1-1, with D unresolved. V lost 2 bases to trimming and J lost 1 base, with 8 bases between them. The CDR3 spans 14 residues. Looked up from germline, CDR1 is MNHEY and CDR2 is SMNVEV (reference sequence). CDR3 bases: TGTGCCAGCAGTTTAGATCGGTCGAACACTGAAGCTTTCTTT. As protein: CASSLDRSNTEAFF.

The chain is built from TRBV6-2 or TRBV6-3 and TRBJ2-1; D remains ambiguous. The CDR3 contains 15 residues. Trimming took off 2 bases at V and 2 bases at J, with 10 bases between the two ends. Germline loops: CDR1 MNHEY, CDR2 SVGEGT. The CDR3 nucleotides are TGTGCCAGCAGTTACGGTGGCGACACCTACAATGAGCAGTTCTTC. Protein sequence: CASSYGGDTYNEQFF.

The chain uses TRBV2 and TRBJ1-3, with a weak D call TRBD1 (6 bases). V lost 6 bases, J lost 1 base, and 10 bases lay in between. This CDR3 is 14 amino acids long. CDR1 SNHLY and CDR2 FYNNEI come from the germline V gene. CDR3 region: CASSLQGSGNTIYF. The CDR3 DNA reads TGTGCCAGCAGCTTACAGGGATCTGGAAACACCATATATTTT.

The chain couples TRBV27 to TRBJ2-7; 11 bases fit TRBD2. The CDR3 runs to 15 residues. V was clipped by 5 bases and J by 3 bases; unmatched bases: 6. The germline V gene encodes CDR1 MNHEY and CDR2 SMNVEV (reference sequence). CDR3 DNA: TGTGCCAGCAGTAAACTAGCGGGAGTCAACTACGAGCAGTACTTC. It encodes CASSKLAGVNYEQYF.

This clone came up a few times. This chain uses TRBV5-6 with TRBJ2-1, with D possibly being TRBD2 (5 bases). The germline V and J ends were trimmed by 3 bases and 8 bases, with 15 bases remaining between them. This CDR3 has 14 amino acids. The germline CDR1 and CDR2 sequences are SGHDT and YYEEEE. The DNA for the CDR3 is TGTGCCAGCAGCTCCTGGACTGGTAAGGATGAGCAGTTCTTC. Its protein product is CASSSWTGKDEQFF.

The chain joins TRBV2 to TRBJ1-1; TRBD1 is a possible D gene (5 bases). Germline CDR1 SNHLY, CDR2 FYNNEI. This CDR3 has 13 residues. Trimming removed 3 bases at V and 1 base at J, with 6 bases between. The chain's CDR3 is CASSDQGNTEAFF. The CDR3 region has the DNA TGTGCCAGCAGTGACCAGGGGAACACTGAAGCTTTCTTT.

This clone was detected only a few times. This chain's CDR3 is CASSRQGGGYEQYF. The CDR3 coding sequence is TGTGCCAGTAGTAGACAGGGGGGCGGATACGAGCAGTACTTC. This chain uses TRBV19 with TRBJ2-7; TRBD1 matches 9 bases. The CDR3 has 14 amino acids. From germline, CDR1 is LNHDA and CDR2 SQIVND (reference sequence). V lost 4 bases, J lost 4 bases, and 5 bases stayed unmatched.

The chain recombines TRBV23-1 with TRBJ1-3; TRBD1 matches 7 bases. TRBV23-1 is labeled an ORF, and its function is uncertain. The trim removed 9 bases at V and 13 bases at J, leaving 9 bases unmatched. This CDR3 is 11 amino acids long. The CDR3 region is CARRNRGRIYF. For the CDR3, the DNA is TGCGCCAGACGGAACAGGGGTCGGATATATTTT.

The chain combines TRBV28 with TRBJ2-5; 12 nucleotides agree with TRBD2. Germline V CDR1 and CDR2: MDHEN, SYDVKM. V shed 6 bases and J 4 bases; nucleotides not matched to a gene: 3. This CDR3 is 14 amino acids long. The DNA for the CDR3 is TGTGCCAGCAGACCTAGCGGGGGGGGAGAGACCCAGTACTTC. Protein: CASRPSGGGETQYF. The variable domain in full, completed from reference TRBV28 and TRBJ2-5, reads DVKVTQSSRYLVKRTGEKVFLECVQDMDHENMFWYRQDPGLGLRLIYFSYDVKMKEKGDIPEGYSVSREKKERFSLILESASTNQTSMYLCASRPSGGGETQYFGPGTRLLVL.

V and J are TRBV6-1 and TRBJ1-3; D ambiguous. CDR3 length equals 15 residues. Between the trimmed V and J ends, which lost 1 base and 0 bases, there was a span of 7 bases. From germline, CDR1 is MNHNS and CDR2 SASEGT. The CDR3 loop is CASSEELYSGNTIYF. As DNA, the CDR3 is TGTGCCAGCAGTGAAGAGCTGTACTCTGGAAACACCATATATTTT.

The chain is built from TRBV2 and TRBJ2-3; D remains ambiguous. V dropped 6 bases and J dropped 1 base, with 11 bases sitting between them. Germline V lookup: CDR1 SNHLY, CDR2 FYNNEI. This CDR3 is 14 amino acids long. The CDR3 protein is CASRSLRGTDTQYF. CDR3 nucleotides: TGTGCCAGCAGGTCCCTTAGGGGCACAGATACGCAGTATTTT. The entire variable domain, with the rest obtained from reference TRBV2 and TRBJ2-3, is as follows: EPEVTQTPSHQVTQMGQEVILRCVPISNHLYFYWYRQILGQKVEFLVSFYNNEISEKSEIFDDQFSVERPDGSNFTLKIRSTKLEDSAMYFCASRSLRGTDTQYFGPGTRLTVL.

The genes are TRBV4-2 and TRBJ2-1, with D unresolved. The CDR3 covers 15 residues. Trimming took 0 bases from V and 1 from J, leaving 7 bases between them. CDR1 LGHNA and CDR2 YNFKEQ come from the germline V gene. The CDR3 sequence: CASSQDHSSYNEQFF. In DNA form, the CDR3 reads TGTGCCAGCAGCCAAGATCACAGTTCCTACAATGAGCAGTTCTTC.

V and J are TRBV29-1 and TRBJ2-3, with D possibly TRBD2 on 7 matching bases. The V gene's germline CDR1 is SQVTM and CDR2 ANQGSEA. V lost 5 bases and J 2 bases, leaving 20 bases between the germline ends. This CDR3 spans 16 amino acids. For the CDR3, the DNA is TGCAGCGTTACTCGTCTTGCGGGGGCGTTCACAGATACGCAGTATTTT. Its protein product is CSVTRLAGAFTDTQYF.

The chain couples TRBV5-1 to TRBJ1-1; D is perhaps TRBD1 (5 bases). The CDR3 length is 13 residues. Trimming took 3 bases from V and 3 from J, leaving 9 bases between them. In germline, CDR1 is SGHRS, CDR2 YFSETQ. The CDR3 sequence: CASSSRGDTEAFF. In DNA, the CDR3 is TGCGCCAGCAGCTCTCGAGGGGACACTGAAGCTTTCTTT.

The chain links TRBV10-3 to TRBJ1-2; a weak D match, TRBD1 (5 bases). Trimming stripped 7 bases from V and 2 bases from J, with 11 bases between. The CDR3 is made up of 13 amino acids. Germline V CDR1 and CDR2: ENHRY, SYGVKD. In nucleotides, the CDR3 is TGTGCCATCACCCCCGGGGGAAACTATGGCTACACCTTC. Its protein product is CAITPGGNYGYTF.